This is a list of T cell receptor beta chains from one sample in a study of blood T cell repertoires in COVID-19. Using immunoSEQ multiplex PCR, the repertoire was profiled, and TCRdb retains in-frame clones only, with some absent. The data hold some 6,100 clones, with more than 75% observed a single time. Sequencing was done on a sample of peripheral blood. Receptor source: a human donor in a cohort sampled during active COVID-19. Both conserved end residues are part of each CDR3. Each record gives: CDR3 DNA, CDR3 protein, V gene, clone size, D gene, J gene, CDR3 length. A D gene is named only where the DNA matches it firmly. The size of a clone is reported for some rows only, either as once, few or many, or as a class for expanded clones.

TGTGCCAGCAGCCCCTACGGGGAGGGGCCCACTGAAGCTTTCTTT	CASSPYGEGPTEAFF	TRBV9	NA	NA	TRBJ1-1	15
TGTGCCAGCAGTGGGCTGTCGATAGTGACAGATACGCAGTATTTT	CASSGLSIVTDTQYF	TRBV7-8	NA	NA	TRBJ2-3	15
TGTGCCAGCAGTCCATGGGGGACAGCACTTAATCAGCCCCAGCATTTT	CASSPWGTALNQPQHF	TRBV6-6	NA	TRBD1	TRBJ1-5	16
TGTGCCAGCAGCTTAGATAGTCTAGCGGGAGTGTCCTACAATGAGCAGTTCTTC	CASSLDSLAGVSYNEQFF	TRBV7-6	NA	TRBD2	TRBJ2-1	18
TGTGCCAGCACCCGGACTAGCGGGATGTCCCCCTCCGAGCAGTACTTC	CASTRTSGMSPSEQYF	TRBV3-1/TRBV3-2	NA	TRBD2	TRBJ2-7	16
TGTGCCAGCAGCGCATCTAGCGCATACAACACAGATACGCAGTATTTT	CASSASSAYNTDTQYF	TRBV7-2	once	NA	TRBJ2-3	16
TGTGCCAGCAGCCGCGGGACAGGGGACTACGAGCAGTACTTC	CASSRGTGDYEQYF	TRBV6-5	once	TRBD1	TRBJ2-7	14
TGTGCTAGTGGGAGGTGGGGCTCGGGTAATGAGCAGTTCTTC	CASGRWGSGNEQFF	TRBV12-5	NA	NA	TRBJ2-1	14
TGTGCCAGTAGCAGTCGGGACAGGGACCCTGAAGCTTTCTTT	CASSSRDRDPEAFF	TRBV19	NA	TRBD1	TRBJ1-1	14
TGTGCCAGCAGTCCCGGACTAGCGGGATATAATGAGCAGTTCTTC	CASSPGLAGYNEQFF	TRBV27	NA	TRBD2	TRBJ2-1	15
TGTGCCAGCAGCTTAACGGGACAGCCTACCTACGAGCAGTACTTC	CASSLTGQPTYEQYF	TRBV13	NA	TRBD1	TRBJ2-7	15
TGTGCCTGGAGTGTAGGGACAGGGAGAAAGACCCAGTACTTC	CAWSVGTGRKTQYF	TRBV30	NA	TRBD1	TRBJ2-5	14
TGTGCCATCAGGACTTTAGCGGGCAGCTCCTACGAGCAGTACTTC	CAIRTLAGSSYEQYF	TRBV10-3	once	TRBD2	TRBJ2-7	15
TGTGCCAGCAGCGTCCCCGGGGTCAATGAGCAGTTCTTC	CASSVPGVNEQFF	TRBV7-2	NA	NA	TRBJ2-1	13
TGTGCCAGCTCACCTCGACAGGAGAACACCGGGGAGCTGTTTTTT	CASSPRQENTGELFF	TRBV18	NA	NA	TRBJ2-2	15
TGTGCCAGCAGTTTATGCCAGGACAGGACGAGGGATACGCAGTATTTT	CASSLCQDRTRDTQYF	TRBV28	NA	TRBD1	TRBJ2-3	16
TGTGCCAGTAGTATAGGAGCAAGGACTAGAGGATGGCAGTACTTC	CASSIGARTRGWQYF	TRBV19	medium-sized	TRBD2	TRBJ2-7	15
TGTGCCAGCAGTTTATTGGCCAGTAGCACAGATACGCAGTATTTT	CASSLLASSTDTQYF	TRBV27	NA	NA	TRBJ2-3	15
TGTGCCAGCGCTGGGGCCAGTAAAGGGCCCTACGAGCAGTACTTC	CASAGASKGPYEQYF	TRBV28	NA	NA	TRBJ2-7	15
TGTGCCAGCAGTTTGTCCAGGGCCAACGAGCAGTACTTC	CASSLSRANEQYF	TRBV27	once	NA	TRBJ2-7	13
TGTGCCAGCAGTTTACCGGGACTAGGTTCCTACGAGCAGTACTTC	CASSLPGLGSYEQYF	TRBV28	NA	TRBD2	TRBJ2-7	15
TGTGCCAGCAGTCCCGGAACAGGGTATCGCGGGGAGCTGTTTTTT	CASSPGTGYRGELFF	TRBV28	NA	NA	TRBJ2-2	15
TGTGCCAGCAGTTTATTAGGACTAGCGGACACAGATACGCAGTATTTT	CASSLLGLADTDTQYF	TRBV27	NA	TRBD2	TRBJ2-3	16
TGTGCCAGCAGCTTGGGACAATCCTACGAGCAGTACTTC	CASSLGQSYEQYF	TRBV5-4	NA	NA	TRBJ2-7	13
TGTGCCAGCAGCAATAGCGGGAGTCTGGACGAGCAGTACTTC	CASSNSGSLDEQYF	TRBV11-3	NA	TRBD2	TRBJ2-7	14
TGTGCCAGCAGGATCCGACAGGGGGCGCTCGGCTACACCTTC	CASRIRQGALGYTF	TRBV28	NA	TRBD1	TRBJ1-2	14
TGTGCCTGGAGAGGACTAGCGGGAGCCCCGGGCACCGGGGAGCTGTTTTTT	CAWRGLAGAPGTGELFF	TRBV30	NA	TRBD2	TRBJ2-2	17
TGTGCCAGCAGTGACCGGGACAGGGCCTACGAGCAGTACTTC	CASSDRDRAYEQYF	TRBV2	NA	TRBD1	TRBJ2-7	14
TGTGTCCAGGGGAAGCTCATCTCTGGAAACACCATATATTTT	CVQGKLISGNTIYF	TRBV7-2	NA	NA	TRBJ1-3	14
TGTGCCAGCAGCCAAGATCGTGGGAGGGTTAATGAAAAACTGTTTTTT	CASSQDRGRVNEKLFF	TRBV14	NA	NA	TRBJ1-4	16
TGTGCCAGCAGTTACTCTGGACTAGCGGGGAACTACGAGCAGTACTTC	CASSYSGLAGNYEQYF	TRBV6-5	NA	TRBD2	TRBJ2-7	16
TGTGCCAGCAGATCCCGAGACAGTGGGAATGAAAAACTGTTTTTT	CASRSRDSGNEKLFF	TRBV2	NA	NA	TRBJ1-4	15
TGTGCCAGCAGCTCCGGGTCAGGACTAGCGGGAAACCACGAGCAGTACTTC	CASSSGSGLAGNHEQYF	TRBV7-2	NA	TRBD2	TRBJ2-7	17
TGTGCCAGCAGGTCAGGGGACCCCTACAATGAGCAGTTCTTC	CASRSGDPYNEQFF	TRBV28	NA	NA	TRBJ2-1	14
TGTGCCAGCAGCCTGATAGGAGCCTACGAGCAGTACTTC	CASSLIGAYEQYF	TRBV4-2	NA	NA	TRBJ2-7	13
TGTGCCAGTAGTATAGGGCTCACTGAAGCTTTCTTT	CASSIGLTEAFF	TRBV19	NA	NA	TRBJ1-1	12
TGTGCCAGCAGTTTGACAGGGGGCACTGAAGCTTTCTTT	CASSLTGGTEAFF	TRBV6-1	NA	TRBD1	TRBJ1-1	13
TGTGCCAGCAGCCCCTTGGGGCTATTGAACACTGAAGCTTTCTTT	CASSPLGLLNTEAFF	TRBV28	NA	NA	TRBJ1-1	15
TGTGCCAGCAGTGAGAGTGGACAGGTGTACGAGCAGTACTTC	CASSESGQVYEQYF	TRBV6-1	NA	TRBD1	TRBJ2-7	14
TGTGCCAGCAACCACAACCAAAACCGGGACAGGGTGTACGAGCAGTACTTC	CASNHNQNRDRVYEQYF	TRBV25-1	NA	TRBD1	TRBJ2-7	17
TGTGCCAGCAGCTTAAGCAGGGGGGTGGACACTGAAGCTTTCTTT	CASSLSRGVDTEAFF	TRBV7-9	NA	TRBD1	TRBJ1-1	15
TGTGCCAGCAGCCCCCTAGCGGGAGGGAACAATGAGCAGTTCTTC	CASSPLAGGNNEQFF	TRBV5-5	NA	TRBD2	TRBJ2-1	15
TGTGCCAGCAGCCGCAGGGCCGTGAACACTGAAGCTTTCTTT	CASSRRAVNTEAFF	TRBV3-1/TRBV3-2	NA	NA	TRBJ1-1	14
TGTGCCAGTAGTATAACCCGCTACTACGAGCAGTACTTC	CASSITRYYEQYF	TRBV19	NA	NA	TRBJ2-7	13
TGTGCCAGTAGTTCCCAGGGATTGGCTAATGAAAAACTGTTTTTT	CASSSQGLANEKLFF	TRBV19	NA	NA	TRBJ1-4	15
TGCACCAGCAGCGAGCTAGCGGGAGTGAAGGAGACCCAGTACTTC	CTSSELAGVKETQYF	TRBV1	NA	NA	TRBJ2-5	15
TGTGCCAGCAGCCAAGTCATGGGAGGCAGGGAGCTGGAGCAGTACTTC	CASSQVMGGRELEQYF	TRBV7-9	few	NA	TRBJ2-7	16
TGTGCCACCAGCAGAGGACTGGGAGTCTACGAGCAGTACTTC	CATSRGLGVYEQYF	TRBV15	NA	NA	TRBJ2-7	14
TGTGCCAGCAGGGATACCACAGGGGACAATCAGCCCCAGCATTTT	CASRDTTGDNQPQHF	TRBV11-2	NA	TRBD1	TRBJ1-5	15
TGTGCCAGCAGTTTATCATCTAGCGAGGAAAACTACGAGCAGTACTTC	CASSLSSSEENYEQYF	TRBV28	NA	NA	TRBJ2-7	16
TGTGCCAGCAGCCCGCGCAGCGTACGGGGCACTGAAGCTTTCTTT	CASSPRSVRGTEAFF	TRBV5-6	NA	NA	TRBJ1-1	15